This record covers a single T cell receptor (beta chain). The CDR3 runs 14 residues. CDR1 and CDR2 (germline): SGHTA, FQGTGA. V gave up 5 bases and J gave up 4 bases; unmatched junction bases: 4. Assay: immunoSEQ multiplex PCR; the TCRdb copy retains only in-frame clones and omits some. The repertoire has 90,000 to 150,000 clones, 70% to 90% of them found once; the top ten carry approximately 8.4%. These data originate in a study of T cell responses to AZD1222 COVID-19 vaccine. J is TRBJ1-3 and V is TRBV7-3; TRBD1 matches 8 bases. The TCR comes from an adult in good health. The sequencing here drew on peripheral blood, taken on day 0 of AZD1222 vaccination. CDR3 region: CASSAQGDGNTIYF. The CDR3 nucleotides read TGTGCCAGCAGCGCACAGGGGGACGGAAACACCATATATTTT.